The present T cell receptor beta chain was sequenced within a study of shared clonotypes between healthy human individuals. Overall study context: The cohort comprised a couple of women and a few men. Their ages spanned 18 to 49 years.

Only in-frame clones appear in the TCRdb table, and some are missing; sequencing was by immunoSEQ multiplex PCR. The sample has roughly 2.4 million clones; around 95% are singletons. For this clone: Its antigen is not identified.

The CDR3 spans 12 residues. Germline V gene lookup returns CDR1 MNHNY and CDR2 SVGAGI (reference sequence). Trimming cost V 8 bases and J 4 bases, with 11 bases left between them. General study findings and limits: Estimated richness was generally greater in naive than memory subsets.

This clonotype was sampled from a man younger than 35 in good health. What was sequenced was naive CD4+ T cells sorted from blood. Stated subset: CD45RA+ positively selected. The V and J genes are TRBV6-6 and TRBJ2-5; D is perhaps TRBD2 (6 bases). Written as DNA, the CDR3 is TGTGCCAGCGGGGAGGTCCGAGAGACCCAGTACTTC. Protein product: CASGEVRETQYF.